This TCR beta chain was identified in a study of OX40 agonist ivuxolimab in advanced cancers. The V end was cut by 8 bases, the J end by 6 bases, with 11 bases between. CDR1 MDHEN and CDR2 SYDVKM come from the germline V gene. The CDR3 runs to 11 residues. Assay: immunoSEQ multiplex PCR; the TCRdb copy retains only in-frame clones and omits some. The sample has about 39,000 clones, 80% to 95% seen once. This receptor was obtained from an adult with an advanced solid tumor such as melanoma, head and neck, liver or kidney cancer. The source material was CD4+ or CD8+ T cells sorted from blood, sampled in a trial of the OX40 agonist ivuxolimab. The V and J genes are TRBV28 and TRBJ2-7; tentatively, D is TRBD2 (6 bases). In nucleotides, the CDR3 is TGTGCCAGCGGACTAATGGGCGAGCAGTACTTC. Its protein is CASGLMGEQYF.